This T cell receptor (beta chain) derives from a study of shared clonotypes between healthy human individuals (dated by TCRdb to the early 2020s). At the level of the whole study: Two women and a few men aged 18 to 49 years were included in the cohort. Per donor, three plates each were used for CD4 naive and CD4 memory, two for CD8 naive, and one for CD8 memory. Blood TCR repertoires of roughly five healthy adults were deeply sequenced to estimate repertoire size and the extent of clonotype sharing between individuals. Libraries were prepared and TCR repertoires were sequenced by different laboratories using diverse techniques, in order to increase sequencing depth and limit assay-specific biases. Between about 0.94 and 8.9 billion PBMCs per donor were obtained by leukapheresis.

Using the deep immunoSEQ assay, TCR CDR3 regions were amplified from genomic DNA by multiplex PCR. Extracted genomic DNA from each cell subset was distributed evenly across all wells of several immunoSEQ 96-well plates, and each plate was treated as a replicate. For sorted subsets, approximately 200 ng of genomic DNA, equivalent to roughly 33,000 T cell genomes, went into each replicate PCR. The purified libraries were quantified using a Qubit 3.0 fluorometer, sized with a Bioanalyzer 2100, and then quantified again using the KAPA Library Quantification kit. Every immunoSEQ 96-well plate was sequenced on a dedicated single-read 150-cycle Illumina NextSeq 550 flow cell. In the original analysis: Because the immunoSEQ output held only junctional sequences and lacked quality scores, the filtering could not match the filtering applied to full-length reads. To assign V/J genes and CDR3, sequences were annotated against IMGT germline references using PyIR, a Python wrapper for IgBLAST v1.9. Reads were filtered out if the reads had weak V/J assignments (E-value above 1e-6), no CDR3, stop codons, out-of-frame junctions, or ambiguous translated residues. V3J clonotypes were defined by identical inferred V gene, J gene, and CDR3 amino acid sequence. Percentage overlap between repertoires was computed as shared unique clonotypes divided by the size of the smaller repertoire. RTK rarefaction, the Chao1 estimator, and Recon v2.1 estimates of unobserved clonotypes were used to assess repertoire richness. OLGA was used to compute generation probabilities for all TCRbeta clonotypes that the gDNA method yielded from a handful of donors. The table comes from immuneACCESS by way of TCRdb, which keeps in-frame sequences with V and J called. Part of the clones is missing from these tables; in studies checked, under half for an unresolved V gene and the rest for unknown reasons. D and trimming were read from the DNA, whereas the V and J calls and clone size are those reported in that table. Present in this sample are 980,000 or so clones, 70% to 85% of which were seen just once. The ten largest clones capture about 1.5% of the sample.

General study outcomes and caveats: Compared with non-shared clonotypes, the clonotypes found in all four sorted-subset donors had higher generation probabilities. Sharing across four donors was observed for about 4.8% of naive CD4, 3% to 3.5% of naive CD8, 2% to 2.5% of memory CD4, and around 0.42% of memory CD8 clonotypes. Pairwise subsampling led to the expectation that sequencing depth would affect the degree of clonotype sharing among donors. Rarefaction of sorted-subset datasets indicated incomplete sequencing despite the large sequencing depth. The small number of donors limited the genetic and exposure-history diversity represented. Sampling was restricted to blood, and TCR repertoires in tissue are likely to differ from TCR repertoires in blood. Larger estimated clonotype richness was generally found for naive subsets than for memory subsets.

Donors were healthy HIV-negative adults with no recently reported acute infections or vaccinations. Only Caucasian adults living in Nashville, Tennessee, USA were represented among the donors. CD4+ T cells were enriched by magnetic negative selection; naive cells were then positively selected on CD45RA, and the negative fraction formed the memory subset. Blood was collected by leukapheresis, and PBMCs were isolated by Ficoll-Histopaque density gradient centrifugation and then cryopreserved in liquid nitrogen vapor phase. Purity and quantity of every magnetically sorted T cell population were checked by analytical flow cytometry. Genomic DNA was isolated from every sorted fraction and measured by UV absorbance on a Nanodrop 2000c. The CDR3 starts with the cysteine, ends with the phenylalanine, and has 16 residues. CDR3 DNA is the only sequence kept; it has 48 bases, read in frame from the first base. Trimming removed 1 base from V and 3 bases from J, leaving 16 bases between the germline ends. The germline V gene yields SGHRS for CDR1 and YFSETQ for CDR2.

Notes on this clone: Its antigen remains unidentified. No base quality information exists; no much larger clone differs at one position.

The V gene is TRBV5-1 and the J gene is TRBJ1-1, with a tentative D gene TRBD1 over 5 matching bases. The sequencing input was memory CD4+ T cells sorted from blood. The cell subset or site label on this specimen signifies: CD45RA-negative fraction. The sequence came from a man aged 18 to 30 in good health. The CDR3 protein: CASSLSGAAAYTEAFF. The DNA sequence follows: TGCGCCAGCAGCTTGTCCGGGGCAGCAGCCTACACTGAAGCTTTCTTT.